One sample yielded the 21 T cell receptor beta chains listed below, sequenced in a study of T cell responses to AZD1222 COVID-19 vaccine. Repertoires were generated with immunoSEQ multiplex PCR, while TCRdb's copy carries only in-frame clones and drops some. The sample has some 180,000 clones; 85% to 95% are singletons. The source was peripheral blood, collected on day 0 of AZD1222 vaccination. Every receptor here comes from an adult in good health.

The sample holds one count of this clone. The chain carries TRBV7-9 and TRBJ1-1, with 7 nucleotides matching TRBD1. J gave up 4 bases and V 2 bases, and 7 bases lay outside the gene matches. Germline V gives CDR1 SEHNR, CDR2 FQNEAQ (reference sequence). This CDR3 contains 15 residues. The DNA of the CDR3 is TGTGCCAGCAGCTTACCGACAGGGAGAAGCACTGAAGCTTTCTTT. The encoded protein is CASSLPTGRSTEAFF. The full variable domain, its missing parts supplied by reference TRBV7-9 and TRBJ1-1, is DTGVSQNPRHKITKRGQNVTFRCDPISEHNRLYWYRQTLGQGPEFLTYFQNEAQLEKSRLLSDRFSAERPKGSFSTLEIQRTEQGDSAMYLCASSLPTGRSTEAFFGQGTRLTVV.

The CDR3 coding sequence is TGTGCCAGCAGGGACCCACCAGAGGCTTTCTTT. It yields the protein CASRDPPEAFF. The chain has TRBV27 and TRBJ1-1; D remains ambiguous. The CDR3 is 11 amino acids. Trimming pared 6 bases from V and 11 bases from J, leaving 13 bases between. From germline, CDR1 is MNHEY and CDR2 SMNVEV (reference sequence).

The rearrangement uses TRBV6-2 or TRBV6-3 and TRBJ1-1; possible D gene TRBD1, 5 bases. Looked up from germline, CDR1 is MNHEY and CDR2 is SVGEGT. This CDR3 region has 14 residues. V was pared by 0 bases and J by 4 bases, with 9 bases between. As DNA, the CDR3 is TGTGCCAGCAGTTACTCGCAGGGCGGCACTGAAGCTTTCTTT. The encoded protein is CASSYSQGGTEAFF.

The J gene is TRBJ2-7, the V gene TRBV4-2; 8 nucleotides line up with TRBD1. After removal of 2 bases from V and 0 bases from J, the junction contained 9 bases not matched to a gene. The CDR3 has 17 amino acids. Germline V lookup: CDR1 LGHNA, CDR2 YNFKEQ. This CDR3 reads CASSQQADRASSYEQYF. The CDR3 DNA is TGTGCCAGCAGCCAACAGGCGGACAGGGCTAGCTCCTACGAGCAGTACTTC.

The V call is TRBV11-1, the J call TRBJ2-1, with D possibly TRBD2 on 6 matching bases. Trimming pared 3 bases from V and 7 bases from J, leaving 16 bases between. Germline lookup yields CDR1 SGHAT and CDR2 FQDESV (reference sequence). The CDR3 sequence is 15 residues long. The CDR3 loop reads CASSFLGDFKNEQFF. The CDR3 coding sequence is TGTGCCAGCAGCTTCCTTGGGGACTTTAAAAATGAGCAGTTCTTC.

V gene TRBV28 combines with J gene TRBJ1-2; 7 bases fit TRBD1. Looked up from germline, CDR1 is MDHEN and CDR2 is SYDVKM. The junction had 16 bases not matched to a gene; V was cut back by 5 bases and J by 7 bases. The CDR3 is made up of 16 amino acids. The CDR3 sequence is CASSPPRDSRSAGYTF. The DNA of the CDR3 is TGTGCCAGCAGTCCACCGCGGGACAGCCGTTCGGCTGGCTACACCTTC.

The chain links TRBV5-5 to TRBJ1-2, with 7 bases fitting TRBD1. The V segment lost 3 bases and the J segment 0 bases; nucleotides outside the gene matches: 2. Germline V CDR1 and CDR2: SGHKS, YYEKEE (reference sequence). The CDR3 is 14 residues long. This CDR3 reads CASSWDSSNYGYTF. Written as DNA, the CDR3 is TGTGCCAGCAGCTGGGACAGTTCTAACTATGGCTACACCTTC.

The J gene is TRBJ1-3, the V gene TRBV12-5; D may be TRBD1 (6 bases). With 0 bases removed from V and 0 bases from J, the gap between germline ends came to 15 bases. Germline V CDR1 and CDR2: LGHNT, FRNRAP. The CDR3 loop spans 18 amino acids. The CDR3 loop reads CASGLVRGTRDSGNTIYF. In nucleotides, the CDR3 is TGTGCTAGTGGTTTGGTAAGAGGGACAAGGGACTCTGGAAACACCATATATTTT.

The rearrangement joins TRBV6-5 to TRBJ1-1; TRBD1 is a possible D gene (5 bases). V gave up 6 bases and J gave up 4 bases, with 9 bases separating them. The germline V gene has CDR1 MNHEY and CDR2 SVGAGI. The CDR3 runs to 12 residues. The CDR3 reads CASRGRSTEAFF. CDR3 coding DNA: TGTGCCAGCAGGGGACGGTCCACTGAAGCTTTCTTT.

This rearrangement joins TRBV16 to TRBJ1-5; no clear D gene. Germline V CDR1 and CDR2: KGHSY, FQNENV. This CDR3 contains 15 residues. Trimming stripped 0 bases from V and 4 bases from J, with 10 bases between. In DNA form, the CDR3 reads TGTGCCAGCAGCCAATCGGGGAGAGGTAATCAGCCCCAGCATTTT. Amino acids: CASSQSGRGNQPQHF.

Concerning this clone itself: Its ends do not fully match the called genes, so a read error is possible. The chain combines TRBV19 with TRBJ1-6; D is possibly TRBD1 (6 bases). CDR1 is LNHDA, CDR2 SQIVND, per germline (reference sequence). The CDR3 is made up of 14 amino acids. CDR3: CASSLDGGHSPLHF. In nucleotides, the CDR3 is TGTGCCAGTAGTCTAGACGGGGGGCATTCACCCCTCCACTTT. The full variable domain, rest sourced from reference TRBV19 and TRBJ1-6, is DGGITQSPKYLFRKEGQNVTLSCEQNLNHDAMYWYRQDPGQGLRLIYYSQIVNDFQKGDIAEGYSVSREKKESFPLTVTSAQKNPTAFYLCASSLDGGHSPLHFGNGTRLTVT.

The CDR3: CASSPRTSGGTDTQYF. The DNA of the CDR3 is TGTGCCAGCTCACCTCGGACTAGCGGGGGGACAGATACGCAGTATTTT. The J gene is TRBJ2-3, the V gene TRBV18; 14 nucleotides match TRBD2. The CDR3 sequence is 16 residues long. The V and J ends lost 3 bases and 3 bases, in that order; junction bases with no gene match: 2. CDR1 is KGHSH, CDR2 LQKENI, per germline.

The chain recombines TRBV13 with TRBJ2-5; 9 nucleotides agree with TRBD2. Germline loops: CDR1 PRHDT, CDR2 FYEKMQ (reference sequence). V dropped 4 bases and J dropped 5; count of bases not matched to a gene: 8. The CDR3 consists of 15 residues. CDR3 residues: CASSSKRGAGETQYF. CDR3 nucleotides: TGTGCCAGCAGCTCCAAGCGGGGGGCTGGGGAGACCCAGTACTTC.

The CDR3 spells CTSSQDPGARGTYGYTF. CDR3 bases: TGCACCAGCAGCCAAGACCCCGGGGCCCGGGGGACCTATGGCTACACCTTC. The chain couples TRBV1 to TRBJ1-2. TRBV1 is deemed a pseudogene. This CDR3 spans 17 amino acids.

The chain uses TRBV18 and TRBJ2-6; 8 bases line up with TRBD1. The CDR3 is 16 residues long. J gave up 1 base and V 3 bases, and 2 bases lay outside the gene matches. Germline CDR1 is KGHSH and CDR2 is LQKENI. This CDR3 reads CASSPTGVSGANVLTF. The CDR3, as DNA: TGTGCCAGCTCACCGACAGGGGTGTCTGGGGCCAACGTCCTGACTTTC.

The chain has TRBV7-9 and TRBJ1-6; 8 bases map to TRBD1. The CDR3 is 17 amino acids. Trimming at V came to 1 base and at J to 5 bases, leaving 7 bases not matched to a gene. Germline CDR1 reads SEHNR; CDR2 reads FQNEAQ (reference sequence). The CDR3 region has the DNA TGTGCCAGCAGCTTAGGATGGACAGGGTACAATAATTCACCCCTCCACTTT. Amino acid sequence: CASSLGWTGYNNSPLHF.

The chain is built from TRBV7-9 and TRBJ2-1; 8 nucleotides match TRBD2. Unmatched junction bases numbered 14, after V lost 7 bases and J lost 3 bases. This CDR3 has 17 amino acids. Germline CDR1 SEHNR, CDR2 FQNEAQ (reference sequence). The chain's CDR3 is CASTPLEGRGVYNEQFF. The CDR3 nucleotides are TGTGCCAGCACCCCCCTCGAAGGGCGGGGGGTCTACAATGAGCAGTTCTTC.

The chain recombines TRBV6-5 with TRBJ1-5; TRBD1 aligns across 12 bases. CDR3 length: 14 residues. The V gene end was trimmed by 8 bases and the J gene end by 9 bases; junction bases not matched to a gene: 8. The germline V gene has CDR1 MNHEY and CDR2 SVGAGI. The CDR3 nucleotides read TGTGCCAGCGGGACAGGGGGCGAGTTGACGCCCCAGCATTTT. It specifies CASGTGGELTPQHF.

V is TRBV5-4 and J is TRBJ2-7; the D call may be TRBD1 or TRBD2 (7 bases each). The CDR3 has 15 amino acids. CDR1 is SGHNT and CDR2 is YYREEE in the germline V gene (reference sequence). The V and J ends lost 4 bases and 1 base respectively, with 15 bases between them. DNA for the CDR3: TGTGCCAGCAGCACCAGGGGGGGCGCGTCCTACGAGCAGTACTTC. Its protein product is CASSTRGGASYEQYF.

The V gene is TRBV5-1, the J gene TRBJ1-6, with D possibly matching TRBD1 (5 bases). The CDR3 has 15 amino acids. Per germline, CDR1 SGHRS and CDR2 YFSETQ. Trimming removed 0 bases at V and 10 bases at J, with 14 bases between. This CDR3 is CASSLDRSTGSPLHF. The CDR3 bases are TGCGCCAGCAGCTTGGACAGGTCCACCGGGTCACCCCTCCACTTT. Based on the CDR3 plus reference TRBV5-1 and TRBJ1-6, the full variable domain is KAGVTQTPRYLIKTRGQQVTLSCSPISGHRSVSWYQQTPGQGLQFLFEYFSETQRNKGNFPGRFSGRQFSNSRSEMNVSTLELGDSALYLCASSLDRSTGSPLHFGNGTRLTVT.

V gene TRBV4-1 combines with J gene TRBJ1-5; 8 bases match TRBD1. V lost 3 bases and J lost 2; bases outside the gene matches: 9. The CDR3 spans 17 residues. CDR1 is MGHRA, CDR2 YSYEKL, per germline. CDR3 loop: CASSHSPQGGGNQPQHF. The CDR3 bases are TGCGCCAGCAGCCACAGCCCACAGGGGGGGGGCAATCAGCCCCAGCATTTT.